The 19 T cell receptor beta chains reported below all come from one sample, sequenced in a study of blood T cell repertoires in COVID-19. Assay used: immunoSEQ multiplex PCR; TCRdb lists only in-frame clones, some missing. In the table there are roughly 190,000 clones, 83% of which are singletons. The sequencing sample was made of peripheral blood. The receptors stem from a middle-aged man with active or convalescent COVID-19.

This clone was counted a few times. Written as DNA, the CDR3 is TGTGCCAGCGGGCGGGGGGGCCGCTCCGAGCAGTACTTC. Protein sequence: CASGRGGRSEQYF. This rearrangement joins TRBV25-1 to TRBJ2-7; 9 bases line up with TRBD2. The CDR3 consists of 13 residues. After removal of 8 bases from V and 6 bases from J, the junction contained 8 bases not matched to a gene. The V gene's germline CDR1 is MGHDK and CDR2 SYGVNS.

The rearrangement joins TRBV28 to TRBJ2-1; tentatively, D is TRBD2 (5 bases). This CDR3 region has 15 residues. V lost 5 bases, J lost 7 bases, and 18 bases lay in between. Germline V gene data show CDR1 as MDHEN and CDR2 as SYDVKM. CDR3 sequence reads: CASSQSGSRANEQFF. DNA for the CDR3: TGTGCCAGCAGTCAAAGCGGCTCTAGGGCTAATGAGCAGTTCTTC.

The chain recombines TRBV2 with TRBJ2-2; perhaps TRBD2 as D (5 bases). V dropped 7 bases and J dropped 6 bases, with 15 bases sitting between them. The CDR3 has 14 residues. CDR1 is SNHLY, CDR2 FYNNEI, per germline. CDR3 region: CASTLTRRAGELFF. The CDR3 DNA reads as TGTGCCAGCACCTTAACTAGACGGGCCGGGGAGCTGTTTTTT.

A single count supports this clone. The chain employs TRBV7-2 and TRBJ2-1; TRBD2 matches 7 bases. The CDR3 spans 15 residues. Germline V gene sequence: CDR1 SGHTA, CDR2 FQGNSA. Germline trimming cut 4 bases from V and 2 bases from J; bases unmatched to any gene: 5. The CDR3 DNA reads as TGTGCCAGCAGCTCAAAGGCGGGAGCCTACAATGAGCAGTTCTTC. It specifies CASSSKAGAYNEQFF.

The CDR3 protein is CASTGRGTFEQFF. Written as DNA, the CDR3 is TGTGCCAGCACCGGTCGGGGAACATTTGAGCAGTTCTTC. The V gene is TRBV2, the J gene TRBJ2-1; D is perhaps TRBD2 (5 bases). The germline CDR1 and CDR2 sequences are SNHLY and FYNNEI. The CDR3 has 13 residues. The V gene lost 7 bases and the J gene lost 9 bases, with 16 bases spanning the gap.

The rearrangement links TRBV6-2 or TRBV6-3 to TRBJ1-6; no reliable D call. V was trimmed by 5 bases and J by 6 bases, leaving 14 bases between them. The CDR3 length is 15 residues. Per germline, CDR1 MNHEY and CDR2 SVGEGT. The CDR3 nucleotides read TGTGCCAGCAGTGTAGGCGGGGTCCGTAATTCACCCCTCCACTTT. This encodes CASSVGGVRNSPLHF.

The gene calls are TRBV21-1 and TRBJ2-5; no check of the table's D call, TRBD2, against the DNA was made. TRBV21-1 is deemed a pseudogene. This CDR3 is built from 17 residues. CDR3 loop: CASSNSFSRGGGETQYF. The CDR3, as DNA: TGTGCCAGCAGCAATAGCTTCAGCAGGGGCGGGGGAGAGACCCAGTACTTC.

V and J are TRBV29-1 and TRBJ2-1; D uncertain. Trimming took 4 bases from V and 4 from J, leaving 14 bases between them. The V gene's germline CDR1 is SQVTM and CDR2 ANQGSEA. The CDR3 is 14 residues long. CDR3 in amino acids: CSVVFERHYNEQFF. The CDR3, as DNA: TGCAGCGTTGTCTTCGAAAGACATTACAATGAGCAGTTCTTC.

This chain uses TRBV11-2 with TRBJ2-5; no definite D call. Deletions cut 3 bases from V and 5 bases from J, with 10 bases between. CDR3 size: 13 residues. Looked up from germline, CDR1 is SGHAT and CDR2 is FQNNGV. The CDR3 reads CASSFGDRETQYF. In DNA form, the CDR3 reads TGTGCCAGCAGCTTCGGAGACCGGGAGACCCAGTACTTC.

On this clone: At one boundary the junction diverges from the germline segment, which might be a read error. V usage is TRBV7-7 and J usage is TRBJ1-4, with D perhaps matching TRBD1 (5 bases). Germline values: CDR1 SSHAT, CDR2 FNYEAQ (reference sequence). The CDR3 loop spans 15 amino acids. The CDR3 DNA sequence: TGTGCTAGCAGCTTAGGACAAACAGAGGGTGAAAAACTGTTTTTT. This gives the protein CASSLGQTEGEKLFF.

The chain is built from TRBV1 and TRBJ2-7; the DNA was not used to check the table's D call, TRBD1. TRBV1 is a pseudogene segment. The length of the CDR3 is 17 residues. The CDR3 sequence is CTSSQLEARGASHEQYF. The DNA of the CDR3 is TGCACCAGCAGCCAATTAGAGGCCAGGGGTGCGAGCCACGAGCAGTACTTC.

This sequence joins TRBV4-1 and TRBJ2-1; 10 bases match TRBD2. The CDR3 spans 18 residues. Trimming at V came to 0 bases and at J to 5 bases, leaving 10 bases not matched to a gene. Per the germline V gene, CDR1 is MGHRA and CDR2 is YSYEKL. In DNA form, the CDR3 reads TGCGCCAGCAGCCAAGACCGACTAGCGGGTGTGGGACACAATGAGCAGTTCTTC. Encoded protein: CASSQDRLAGVGHNEQFF.

The CDR3 DNA is TGCAGCGTCGCGGAAGGGGGCTGGGAGACCCAGTACTTC. It yields the protein CSVAEGGWETQYF. The chain employs TRBV29-1 and TRBJ2-5; 7 bases are a match to TRBD1. This CDR3 has 13 residues. V was pared by 6 bases and J by 5 bases, with 9 bases of the junction left unmatched. The germline V gene has CDR1 SQVTM and CDR2 ANQGSEA.

The chain recombines TRBV4-2 with TRBJ2-3, with D unclear. V lost 3 bases to trimming and J lost 1 base, with 14 bases between them. This CDR3 has 16 amino acids. The germline CDR1 and CDR2 sequences are LGHNA and YNFKEQ. In nucleotides, the CDR3 is TGTGCCAGCAGCCACCAAAGAAATCAGGGCACAGATACGCAGTATTTT. The encoded protein is CASSHQRNQGTDTQYF.

The rearrangement uses TRBV5-6 and TRBJ1-4; D may be TRBD1 (5 bases). The CDR3 runs to 12 residues. Germline V lookup: CDR1 SGHDT, CDR2 YYEEEE. V lost 0 bases and J 12 bases, leaving 9 bases between the germline ends. In nucleotides, the CDR3 is TGTGCCAGCAGCTTGGAAGGGGCGGAACTGTTTTTT. Protein: CASSLEGAELFF.

The chain uses TRBV9 and TRBJ2-6, with 7 nucleotides matching TRBD1. This CDR3 comprises 18 residues. The V gene's germline CDR1 is SGDLS and CDR2 YYNGEE. J lost 0 bases, V lost 4 bases, and 10 bases had no gene match. CDR3 in DNA: TGTGCCAGCAGCACACGAGACAGGGTAAGCTCTGGGGCCAACGTCCTGACTTTC. Translating gives CASSTRDRVSSGANVLTF.

CDR3 nucleotides: TGTGCCACCAGTGACCTAGCGGATCAAGAGACCCAGTACTTC. As protein: CATSDLADQETQYF. The V call is TRBV24-1, the J call TRBJ2-5, with 7 positions matching TRBD2. Trimming removed 4 bases from V and 2 bases from J; junction bases left unmatched: 3. This CDR3 spans 14 amino acids. The germline CDR1 and CDR2 sequences are KGHDR and SFDVKD.

Only one count was recorded for this clone. The chain employs TRBV10-3 and TRBJ1-6; tentative D call: TRBD1 (6 bases). V lost 3 bases, J lost 8 bases, and 14 bases lay in between. The CDR3 sequence is 15 residues long. The V gene's germline CDR1 is ENHRY and CDR2 SYGVKD. The chain's CDR3 is CAISDQTGKDSPLHF. The CDR3 DNA reads as TGTGCCATCAGTGACCAAACAGGGAAGGATTCACCCCTCCACTTT.

The chain has TRBV6-6 and TRBJ2-3; D perhaps matches TRBD2 (6 bases). Trimming removed 0 bases at V and 0 bases at J, with 10 bases between. The CDR3 loop spans 16 amino acids. Germline V gene data show CDR1 as MNHNY and CDR2 as SVGAGI (reference sequence). CDR3 sequence: CASSYSSGVSTDTQYF. DNA of the CDR3: TGTGCCAGCAGTTACTCTAGCGGAGTTAGCACAGATACGCAGTATTTT.